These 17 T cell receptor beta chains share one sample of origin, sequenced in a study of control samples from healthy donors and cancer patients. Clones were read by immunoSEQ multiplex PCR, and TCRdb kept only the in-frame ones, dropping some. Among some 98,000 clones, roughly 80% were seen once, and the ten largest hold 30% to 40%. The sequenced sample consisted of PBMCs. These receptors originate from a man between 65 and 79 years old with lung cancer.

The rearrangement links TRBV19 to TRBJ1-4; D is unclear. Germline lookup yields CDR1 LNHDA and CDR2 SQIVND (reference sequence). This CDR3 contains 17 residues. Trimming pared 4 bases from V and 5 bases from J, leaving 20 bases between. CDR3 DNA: TGTGCCAGTAGTACATCCCCGGGTCACAGTCCGAATGAAAAACTGTTTTTT. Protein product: CASSTSPGHSPNEKLFF.

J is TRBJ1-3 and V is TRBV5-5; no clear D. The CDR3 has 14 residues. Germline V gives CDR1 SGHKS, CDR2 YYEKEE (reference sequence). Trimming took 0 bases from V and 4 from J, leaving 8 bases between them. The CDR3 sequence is CASSLASLGNTIYF. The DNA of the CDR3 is TGTGCCAGCAGCTTGGCCTCCCTGGGAAACACCATATATTTT.

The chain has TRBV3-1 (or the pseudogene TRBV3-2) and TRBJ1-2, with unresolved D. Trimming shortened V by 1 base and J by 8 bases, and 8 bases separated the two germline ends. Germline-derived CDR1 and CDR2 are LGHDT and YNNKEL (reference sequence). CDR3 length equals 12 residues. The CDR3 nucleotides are TGTGCCAGCAGCCAAGGAGTCGGCGGCTACACCTTC. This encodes CASSQGVGGYTF.

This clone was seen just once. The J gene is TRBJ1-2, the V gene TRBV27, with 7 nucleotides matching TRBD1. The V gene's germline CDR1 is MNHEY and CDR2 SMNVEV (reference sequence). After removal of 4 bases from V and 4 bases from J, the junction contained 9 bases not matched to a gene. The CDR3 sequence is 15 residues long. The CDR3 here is CASSYQAGGGYGYTF. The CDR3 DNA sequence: TGTGCCAGCAGTTATCAGGCAGGGGGTGGCTATGGCTACACCTTC.

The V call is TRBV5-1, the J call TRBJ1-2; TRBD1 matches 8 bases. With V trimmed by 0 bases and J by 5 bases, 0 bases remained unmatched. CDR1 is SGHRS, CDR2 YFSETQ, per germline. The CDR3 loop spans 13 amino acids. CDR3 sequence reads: CASSLGTGYGYTF. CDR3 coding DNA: TGCGCCAGCAGCTTGGGGACAGGGTATGGCTACACCTTC.

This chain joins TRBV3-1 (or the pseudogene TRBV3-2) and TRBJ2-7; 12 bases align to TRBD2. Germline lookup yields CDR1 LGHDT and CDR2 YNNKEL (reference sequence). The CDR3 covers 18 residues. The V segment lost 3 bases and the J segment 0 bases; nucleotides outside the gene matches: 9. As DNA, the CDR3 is TGTGCCAGCAGCCACCGACTAGCGGGGGCCTTGAGCTCCTACGAGCAGTACTTC. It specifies CASSHRLAGALSSYEQYF.

The CDR3 protein is CASSPGEDYTF. DNA for the CDR3: TGTGCCAGCAGCCCCGGAGAGGACTACACCTTC. The chain joins TRBV25-1 to TRBJ1-2; no reliable D call. From germline, CDR1 is MGHDK and CDR2 SYGVNS. Trimming pared 6 bases from V and 10 bases from J, leaving 12 bases between. CDR3 length: 11 residues.

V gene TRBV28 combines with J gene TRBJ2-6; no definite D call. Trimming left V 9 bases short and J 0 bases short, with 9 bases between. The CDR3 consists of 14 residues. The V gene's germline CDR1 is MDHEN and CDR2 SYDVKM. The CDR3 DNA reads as TGTGCCAGTACGGATGCCTCTGGGGCCAACGTCCTGACTTTC. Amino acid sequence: CASTDASGANVLTF.

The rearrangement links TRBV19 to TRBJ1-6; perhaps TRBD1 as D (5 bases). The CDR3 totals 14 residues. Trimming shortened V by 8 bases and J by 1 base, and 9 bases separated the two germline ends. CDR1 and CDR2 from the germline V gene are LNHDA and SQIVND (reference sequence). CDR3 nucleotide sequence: TGTGCCAGTGGGCAGGGTTCCTATAATTCACCCCTCCACTTT. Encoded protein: CASGQGSYNSPLHF. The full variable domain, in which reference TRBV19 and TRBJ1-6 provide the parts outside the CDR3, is DGGITQSPKYLFRKEGQNVTLSCEQNLNHDAMYWYRQDPGQGLRLIYYSQIVNDFQKGDIAEGYSVSREKKESFPLTVTSAQKNPTAFYLCASGQGSYNSPLHFGNGTRLTVT.

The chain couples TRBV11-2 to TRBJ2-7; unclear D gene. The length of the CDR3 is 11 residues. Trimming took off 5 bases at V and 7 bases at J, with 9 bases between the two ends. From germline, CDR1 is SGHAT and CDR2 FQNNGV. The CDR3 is CASSPRSEQYF. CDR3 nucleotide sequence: TGTGCCAGCAGCCCCCGGTCTGAGCAGTACTTC.

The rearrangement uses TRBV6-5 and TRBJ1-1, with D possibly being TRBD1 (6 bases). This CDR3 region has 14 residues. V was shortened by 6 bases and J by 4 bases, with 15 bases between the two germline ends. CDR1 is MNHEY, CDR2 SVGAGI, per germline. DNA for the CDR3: TGTGCCAGCAGCTACGGGACATCAGGCACTGAAGCTTTCTTT. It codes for CASSYGTSGTEAFF.

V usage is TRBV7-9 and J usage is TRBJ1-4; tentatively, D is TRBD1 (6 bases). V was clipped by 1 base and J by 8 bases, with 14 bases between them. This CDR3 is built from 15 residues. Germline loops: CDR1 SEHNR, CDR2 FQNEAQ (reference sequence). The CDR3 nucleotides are TGTGCCAGCAGCTTAGTAGGACAGAGTGGGGAAAAACTGTTTTTT. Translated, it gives CASSLVGQSGEKLFF. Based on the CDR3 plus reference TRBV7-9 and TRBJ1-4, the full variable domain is DTGVSQNPRHKITKRGQNVTFRCDPISEHNRLYWYRQTLGQGPEFLTYFQNEAQLEKSRLLSDRFSAERPKGSFSTLEIQRTEQGDSAMYLCASSLVGQSGEKLFFGSGTQLSVL.

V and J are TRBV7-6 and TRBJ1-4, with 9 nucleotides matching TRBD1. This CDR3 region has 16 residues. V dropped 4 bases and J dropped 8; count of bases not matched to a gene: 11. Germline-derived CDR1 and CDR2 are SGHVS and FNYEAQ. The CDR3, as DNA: TGTGCCAGCAGCTCAGCGGGACAGGGAAGTAAGGAAAAACTGTTTTTT. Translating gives CASSSAGQGSKEKLFF.

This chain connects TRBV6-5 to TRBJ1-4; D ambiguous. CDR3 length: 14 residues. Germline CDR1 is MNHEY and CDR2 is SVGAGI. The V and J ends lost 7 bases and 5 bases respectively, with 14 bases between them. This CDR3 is CASTVGYGNEKLFF. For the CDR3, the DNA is TGTGCCAGCACCGTGGGGTATGGGAATGAAAAACTGTTTTTT.

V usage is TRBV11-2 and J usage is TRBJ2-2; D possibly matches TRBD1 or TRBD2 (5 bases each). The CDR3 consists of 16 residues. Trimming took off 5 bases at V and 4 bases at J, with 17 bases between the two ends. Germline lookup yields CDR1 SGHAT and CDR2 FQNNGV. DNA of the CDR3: TGTGCCAGCAGCCACACCCGGGACGGATTCACCGGGGAGCTGTTTTTT. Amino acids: CASSHTRDGFTGELFF.

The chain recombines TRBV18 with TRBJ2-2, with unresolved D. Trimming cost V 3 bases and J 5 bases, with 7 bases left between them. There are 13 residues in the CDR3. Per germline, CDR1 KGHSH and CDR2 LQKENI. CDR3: CASSPSPTGELFF. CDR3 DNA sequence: TGTGCCAGCTCACCTTCGCCTACCGGGGAGCTGTTTTTT.

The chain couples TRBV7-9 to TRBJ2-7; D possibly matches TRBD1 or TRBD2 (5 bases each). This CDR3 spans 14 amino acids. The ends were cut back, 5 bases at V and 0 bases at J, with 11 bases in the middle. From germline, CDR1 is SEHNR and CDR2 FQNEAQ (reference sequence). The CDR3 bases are TGTGCCAGCAGCCTCCGGGACCGCTCCTACGAGCAGTACTTC. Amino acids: CASSLRDRSYEQYF. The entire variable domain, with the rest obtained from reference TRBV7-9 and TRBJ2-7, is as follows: DTGVSQNPRHKITKRGQNVTFRCDPISEHNRLYWYRQTLGQGPEFLTYFQNEAQLEKSRLLSDRFSAERPKGSFSTLEIQRTEQGDSAMYLCASSLRDRSYEQYFGPGTRLTVT.